The entry below describes one T cell receptor (beta chain). Its antigen is not identified. PCR employed 60 Vbeta and 13 Jbeta primers. Profiling relied on immunoSEQ multiplex PCR, and the TCRdb table lists in-frame clones only, not all of them. The sample records about 150,000 clones, 70% to 80% being singletons. The data originate from a study of cytomegalovirus exposure and HLA in healthy donors. Study results and limitations: In a later analysis, at a false discovery rate of 0.05, fewer than 20,000 TCR beta sequences were associated with HLA alleles. Being productive about 87% or about 30% of the time was typical of most TCR beta V segments in an earlier analysis. Both high specificity and high sensitivity reportedly marked the classifier's diagnosis of cytomegalovirus status.

In germline, CDR1 is SGHVS, CDR2 FQNEAQ. V gave up 1 base and J gave up 1 base, with 4 bases separating them. This CDR3 is 13 amino acids long. The sample comprised PBMCs. The chain joins TRBV7-8 to TRBJ1-1; no firm D call. The source is a man aged 30 to 39 in good health and CMV-seropositive. The DNA of the CDR3 is TGTGCCAGCAGCTTAGGCAGGAACACTGAAGCTTTCTTT. Translated, it gives CASSLGRNTEAFF.